The 17 T cell receptor beta chains below were found in one sample sequenced in a study of T cells in localized non-small cell lung cancer. Clones were read by immunoSEQ multiplex PCR, and TCRdb kept only the in-frame ones, dropping some. The data hold about 20,000 clones, with about 89% observed a single time. Sequenced material: peripheral blood, taken before any cancer treatment. Receptors originate from a man aged 40 to 70 with stage I lung adenocarcinoma.

J is TRBJ1-5 and V is TRBV19; tentatively, D is TRBD1 (5 bases). Trimming left V 11 bases short and J 0 bases short, with 8 bases between. Germline CDR1 and CDR2: LNHDA and SQIVND (reference sequence). This CDR3 has 12 residues. Written as DNA, the CDR3 is TGTGCCGGGGGTTATAGCAATCAGCCCCAGCATTTT. Encoded protein: CAGGYSNQPQHF.

The gene calls are TRBV4-2 and TRBJ2-7; 10 bases line up with TRBD2. Germline CDR1 is LGHNA and CDR2 is YNFKEQ. The V gene end was trimmed by 2 bases and the J gene end by 4 bases; junction bases not matched to a gene: 5. CDR3 size: 15 residues. The CDR3 protein is CASSQTGTSEYEQYF. As DNA, the CDR3 is TGTGCCAGCAGCCAAACCGGGACTAGCGAATACGAGCAGTACTTC.

This chain links TRBV7-9 with TRBJ2-3; D perhaps matches TRBD2 (6 bases). Germline loops: CDR1 SEHNR, CDR2 FQNEAQ (reference sequence). This CDR3 is built from 15 residues. V was trimmed by 3 bases and J by 0 bases, leaving 10 bases between them. DNA for the CDR3: TGTGCCAGCAGCTTGGGGGGACCTAGCACAGATACGCAGTATTTT. Translated, it gives CASSLGGPSTDTQYF.

This clone occurred once. The rearrangement joins TRBV5-6 to TRBJ1-2, with a weak D call TRBD1 (5 bases). This CDR3 comprises 14 residues. V dropped 4 bases and J dropped 8 bases, with 18 bases sitting between them. CDR1 is SGHDT and CDR2 is YYEEEE in the germline V gene. CDR3 sequence: CASSAWGRGLGYTF. The CDR3 DNA reads TGTGCCAGCAGCGCCTGGGGACGAGGCTTGGGCTACACCTTC.

The rearrangement uses TRBV9 and TRBJ2-7, with 14 bases matching TRBD2. Germline-derived CDR1 and CDR2 are SGDLS and YYNGEE. This CDR3 comprises 18 residues. J was trimmed by 2 bases and V by 4 bases; bases with no gene match: 11. CDR3 nucleotides: TGTGCCAGCAGCCCCGGGACTAGCGGGAGCCGGTTTACCTACGAGCAGTACTTC. Its protein product is CASSPGTSGSRFTYEQYF.

V is TRBV19 and J is TRBJ1-1; no reliable D call. Germline-derived CDR1 and CDR2 are LNHDA and SQIVND (reference sequence). V lost 6 bases, J lost 5 bases, and 10 bases lay in between. The CDR3 has 12 residues. CDR3 amino acids: CASRTDPTEAFF. CDR3 DNA: TGTGCCAGTAGGACGGACCCGACTGAAGCTTTCTTT.

This clone was recorded only once. The chain combines TRBV28 with TRBJ1-6; D possibly corresponds to TRBD1 (6 bases). Germline CDR1 reads MDHEN; CDR2 reads SYDVKM. The CDR3 length is 17 residues. Trimming took off 2 bases at V and 7 bases at J, with 18 bases between the two ends. As DNA, the CDR3 is TGTGCCAGCAGTTTACCAGGACAGCCCCATTTAAATTCACCCCTCCACTTT. This translates into CASSLPGQPHLNSPLHF.

The chain links TRBV7-9 to TRBJ1-5, with TRBD1 as a possible D gene (5 bases). The length of the CDR3 is 15 residues. Germline V lookup: CDR1 SEHNR, CDR2 FQNEAQ (reference sequence). V was pared by 5 bases and J by 1 base, with 12 bases between. The CDR3 is CASSPNGGSNQPQHF. The CDR3, as DNA: TGTGCCAGCAGCCCAAATGGGGGAAGCAATCAGCCCCAGCATTTT.

V and J are TRBV7-3 and TRBJ2-2; D uncertain. Germline CDR1 reads SGHTA; CDR2 reads FQGTGA. Trimming shortened V by 4 bases and J by 3 bases, and 6 bases separated the two germline ends. The CDR3 consists of 13 residues. Here the CDR3 reads CASSYSYTGELFF. In DNA, the CDR3 is TGTGCCAGCAGCTACAGCTACACCGGGGAGCTGTTTTTT. Full variable domain (rest looked up from reference TRBV7-3 and TRBJ2-2): GAGVSQTPSNKVTEKGKYVELRCDPISGHTALYWYRQSLGQGPEFLIYFQGTGAADDSGLPNDRFFAVRPEGSVSTLKIQRTERGDSAVYLCASSYSYTGELFFGEGSRLTVL.

The chain employs TRBV18 and TRBJ2-5; 7 bases agree with TRBD1. The V gene end was trimmed by 2 bases and the J gene end by 10 bases; junction bases not matched to a gene: 13. Per germline, CDR1 KGHSH and CDR2 LQKENI. There are 15 residues in the CDR3. Written as DNA, the CDR3 is TGTGCCAGCTCACCAGGCAGGACAGGTGTAGGGAACCAGTACTTC. It encodes CASSPGRTGVGNQYF.

The V and J genes are TRBV2 and TRBJ1-5; D possibly corresponds to TRBD1 (5 bases). Germline V gives CDR1 SNHLY, CDR2 FYNNEI. This CDR3 has 12 residues. Trimming took 6 bases from V and 7 from J, leaving 10 bases between them. The CDR3 sequence: CASSLQGQPQHF. In DNA form, the CDR3 reads TGTGCCAGCAGCCTTCAGGGACAGCCCCAGCATTTT.

The chain is built from TRBV11-2 and TRBJ2-3; TRBD2 aligns across 8 bases. The CDR3 consists of 17 residues. Trimming took 0 bases from V and 5 from J; bases not matched to a gene: 10. CDR1 and CDR2 (germline): SGHAT, FQNNGV. This chain's CDR3 is CASSLERLAGGIDTQYF. In DNA form, the CDR3 reads TGTGCCAGCAGCTTAGAACGGCTCGCGGGGGGTATAGATACGCAGTATTTT.

The chain uses TRBV19 and TRBJ1-2; maybe TRBD1 (5 bases). Germline loops: CDR1 LNHDA, CDR2 SQIVND (reference sequence). This CDR3 spans 14 amino acids. V was shortened by 5 bases and J by 6 bases, with 16 bases between the two germline ends. CDR3 protein: CASSRTTRINGYTF. The CDR3 nucleotides are TGTGCCAGTAGTCGGACAACTAGAATCAATGGCTACACCTTC.

The rearrangement joins TRBV19 to TRBJ1-3; TRBD1 is a possible D gene (5 bases). V lost 3 bases and J lost 2, with 11 bases in between. The germline V gene encodes CDR1 LNHDA and CDR2 SQIVND (reference sequence). CDR3 length: 15 amino acids. The CDR3 protein is CASSIGGGTGNTIYF. The CDR3 bases are TGTGCCAGTAGTATCGGCGGGGGTACTGGAAACACCATATATTTT.

This rearrangement joins TRBV9 to TRBJ2-7; TRBD1 might be the D (5 bases). The CDR3 consists of 15 residues. Germline V gene lookup returns CDR1 SGDLS and CDR2 YYNGEE. The ends were cut back, 4 bases at V and 5 bases at J, with 19 bases in the middle. In DNA form, the CDR3 reads TGTGCCAGCAGCCCAGGTGGGGCGTCTTCTGACGAGCAGTACTTC. The encoded protein is CASSPGGASSDEQYF.

The sample holds a few counts of this clone. This rearrangement joins TRBV7-3 to TRBJ2-1; TRBD2 aligns across 9 bases. Trimming at V came to 2 bases and at J to 6 bases, leaving 17 bases not matched to a gene. The CDR3 consists of 19 residues. The germline gives CDR1 SGHTA, CDR2 FQGTGA. In DNA, the CDR3 is TGTGCCAGCAGCTTACGGGGGGTAGCGGGAGTAATTGGGACCAATGAGCAGTTCTTC. As protein: CASSLRGVAGVIGTNEQFF.

This chain uses TRBV5-5 with TRBJ1-4; D may be TRBD1 (5 bases). V shed 0 bases and J shed 12 bases, with 9 bases lying between them. This CDR3 is built from 12 residues. The germline gives CDR1 SGHKS, CDR2 YYEKEE (reference sequence). Here the CDR3 DNA reads TGTGCCAGCAGCTTGGTAGTGGGGGAACTGTTTTTT. This sequence encodes CASSLVVGELFF.